This paragraph covers one TCR beta chain sequence. This clonotype has just a few counts. It has no known antigen specificity. No much larger clone exists at a distance of one base, and base qualities are not known. The data derive from a study of identical twins (dated by TCRdb to between 2015 and 2016). Some background on the complete study: To test whether fetal clonotypes persist, the study used deep sequencing on TCR alpha and beta repertoires from monozygotic twins, unrelated adults of various ages, and cord blood. To rule out contamination, replicate twin experiments were performed at different times with different library preparation protocols.

Library preparation used 5' RACE. Instrument used: Illumina HiSeq 2000. Template switching added a universal primer binding site, and the final cDNA carried a unique molecular identifier that allowed TCR cDNA molecules to be counted accurately. Specific primers in the conserved constant-segment region were used to synthesize first-strand cDNA for TCR alpha and beta chains. Each cDNA library was double barcoded, with a SMART-Mk sample barcode plus Illumina barcodes, to control for contamination. TruSeq adapter sequences, together with Illumina sample barcodes, were added in two successive PCR steps. The TCR alpha and beta cDNA libraries were sequenced on the Illumina HiSeq platform using custom primers. The original methods were these. MiGEC was used to process raw reads and extract unique molecular identifiers, and MiXCR was used to find CDR3 positions. For each individual, recombination models were inferred using an EM algorithm with the repgenHMM and IGoR tools. Shared clonotypes were analyzed with the tcR package in R, and sharing was normalized by the product of cloneset sizes. To study raw recombination free of thymic and clonal selection effects, out-of-frame nonproductive sequences were analyzed. The public reads were reprocessed in TCRdb via fastp at Q25 and MiXCR, keeping in-frame beta chains. Rows are unified per CDR3 protein, each entry keeping the most common DNA and genes. V and J calls and clone size were set by TCRdb, not the authors. Across this sample there are some 1,700,000 distinct CDR3 sequences, with around 33% seen only once. Jointly, the top ten make up about 0.25% of the sample.

Every donor in the study was a healthy Caucasian. Findings and caveats that apply to the study as a whole: Because the same donors could not be followed over many years, the conclusions depended on cross-sectional statistical analysis. Compared with coincidental sharing between unrelated individuals, out-of-frame TCR alpha sequences shared between twins showed an excess of sequences with low generation probability. Invariant T cells such as MAIT and iNKT could partly confound zero-insertion analyses, although diverse VJ usage argued against such confounding for most clonotypes. Recombination models systematically underestimated out-of-frame TCR alpha sharing in monozygotic twins but agreed with sharing between unrelated individuals. The excess sharing between twins in beta out-of-frame sequences was weaker because fewer shared sequences reduced the signal-to-noise ratio. Abundant cord blood beta clonotypes carried fewer insertions; young adult naive repertoires showed a weaker similar trend, while memory repertoires showed none.

V is clipped by 0 bases and J by 9 bases, and the sequence between their germline boundaries is 15 bases long. Reading from cysteine to phenylalanine, the CDR3 counts 15 amino acids. The entry retains the CDR3 DNA only, 45 bases that are in frame from base 1. The germline V gene provides CDR1 MGHRA and CDR2 YSYEKL. The receptor was isolated from a newborn girl in good health. The sequenced material came from cord blood. The chain is encoded by TRBV4-1 joined to TRBJ2-1; possibly the D gene is TRBD2, per 5 matching bases. Here is the DNA: TGCGCCAGCAGCCAAGATTGGTCCGGGATGGGTGAGCAGTTCTTC. This gives the protein CASSQDWSGMGEQFF.